This T cell receptor (beta chain) was retrieved from a study of blood T cell repertoires in COVID-19. Study information: The United States, Italy and Spain supplied acute and convalescent COVID-19 samples. Nucleic acid was either cDNA or gDNA, and it came from T cells, B-cell-depleted T cells, or PBMCs.

Original handling: Quantification of nucleated cells was approximated via reference gene primer amplification. The data were produced by immunoSEQ multiplex PCR, yet TCRdb's version contains in-frame clones alone and is incomplete. The DNA was the basis for D and trimming; V, J and clone size are from that table. In the table there are a few hundred thousand clones, 85% to 90% of which are singletons. With V trimmed by 2 bases and J by 4 bases, 1 base remained unmatched. The CDR3 sequence is 14 residues long. Germline V gene data show CDR1 as LNHDA and CDR2 as SQIVND (reference sequence). The Seattle patients, enrolled during active infection, were followed longitudinally.

The gene calls are TRBV19 and TRBJ2-2; TRBD2 agrees at 7 bases. The TCR originated in a woman aged 55-69 years with COVID-19, enrolled during active disease. Sequencing input: peripheral blood. The CDR3 DNA reads TGTGCCAGTAGTATATCGGGGGGCACCGGGGAGCTGTTTTTT. Its protein product is CASSISGGTGELFF.